This T cell receptor beta chain emerged from a study of blood T cells in healthy people across ages. This clonotype showed up just a few times. Its specificity is not known. With a J-beta primer mix and a sample-barcoded 5' primer, a second PCR ran about 6 to 11 cycles. Per-sample output comprised a minimum of 2.5 million paired-end reads containing CDR3. One entry per CDR3 protein, called by TCRdb with MiXCR from the 5' RACE reads. The sample includes hundreds of thousands of distinct CDR3 sequences, roughly 30% seen only once; the top ten take around 16%. Deletions cut 4 bases from V and 2 bases from J, with 14 bases between. The CDR3 runs to 15 residues. The germline gives CDR1 SGHNT, CDR2 YENEEA. The study's findings and limits: TCR beta diversity, measured per million T cells, fell in a roughly linear way with age.

The clonotype comes from a woman of 80 years or more in good health. The material sequenced was blood. The chain links TRBV11-3 to TRBJ2-5; D possibly corresponds to TRBD2 (6 bases). CDR3 DNA sequence: TGTGCCAGCAGCTCGGGCGGGGCGACTCAAGAGACCCAGTACTTC. Translating it yields CASSSGGATQETQYF.